Listed here is a single T cell receptor beta chain. Its antigen remains unknown. Random hexamers were used to reverse transcribe roughly 0.5 to 1 ug of RNA. Across 54 Vbeta and 13 Jbeta, TCR beta CDR3 was amplified with immunoSEQ multiplex PCR. TCRdb re-derived calls from the immunoSEQ multiplex PCR reads in MiXCR, one entry per CDR3 protein. Of some 120,000 distinct CDR3 sequences in the sample, about 93% were seen once. The sample is drawn from a study of CD8 T cells in Susac syndrome. Study results and limitations: Individuals included in the TCR sequencing and HLA analysis were acknowledged by the study to be relatively few in number.

CD8+ and CD4+ T cells were negatively isolated; TEMRA cells were FACS-enriched. CDR1 and CDR2 from the germline V gene are SNHLY and FYNNEI. V lost 2 bases to trimming and J lost 5 bases, with 0 bases between them. The CDR3 has 11 amino acids. This sequence joins TRBV2 and TRBJ2-2; D remains unclear. The TCR sequence derives from a human donor in good health. Sequencing used CD4+ T cells from PBMCs. CDR3 protein: CASSETGELFF. DNA of the CDR3: TGTGCCAGCAGTGAAACCGGGGAGCTGTTTTTT.